This is a list of T cell receptor beta chains from one sample in a study of cytomegalovirus exposure and HLA in healthy donors. Clones were sequenced by immunoSEQ multiplex PCR, and TCRdb holds only the in-frame ones, with some missing. The table lists over 120,000 clones, almost 85% of them singletons, with 1.4% to 1.5% in the top ten. Source material: PBMCs. These receptors were obtained from a man aged 30 to 39 in good health and CMV-seropositive. CDR3s include the opening cysteine and the closing phenylalanine or tryptophan. The D gene is left open where the match is weak. Size is omitted from some rows. Given values are once, few, many or a class for expanded clones.

d_call	clone_size	cdr3_length	j_call	v_call	cdr3_nt	cdr3_aa
TRBD2	NA	15	TRBJ2-1	TRBV7-2	TGTGCCAGCAGGATTGAGGCGGGAGGTGCGGGTGAGCAGTTCTTC	CASRIEAGGAGEQFF
NA	once	14	TRBJ1-4	TRBV7-9	TGTGCCAGCAGCTTACTAGGGGTCAATGAAAAACTGTTTTTT	CASSLLGVNEKLFF
NA	NA	13	TRBJ1-5	TRBV7-2	TGTGCCAGCAGCCCCCAGGCCGATCAGCCCCAGCATTTT	CASSPQADQPQHF
TRBD2	NA	14	TRBJ2-5	TRBV2	TGTGCCAGCGAGGCTAGCGGGAACCAAGAGACCCAGTACTTC	CASEASGNQETQYF
NA	NA	14	TRBJ2-3	TRBV28	TGTGCCAGCAGTCCCCACGACAACACAGATACGCAGTATTTT	CASSPHDNTDTQYF
NA	NA	12	TRBJ1-3	TRBV7-2	TGTGCCAGCAGCCCCTACGGAAACACCATATATTTT	CASSPYGNTIYF
NA	few	15	TRBJ1-3	TRBV6-6	TGTGCCAGCAGTTATGAAGGAGTAAAGGGAAACACCATATATTTT	CASSYEGVKGNTIYF
TRBD2	few	15	TRBJ2-3	TRBV19	TGTGCCAGTAGTATATGGCGGGAGGGCACAGATACGCAGTATTTT	CASSIWREGTDTQYF
TRBD2	NA	12	TRBJ2-3	TRBV2	TGTGCCAGCAGTGTTAGCGGGAGGGAGCAGTATTTT	CASSVSGREQYF
NA	NA	14	TRBJ2-5	TRBV7-9	TGTGCCAGCAGCTTAGCAGGGGTCGAAGAGACCCAGTACTTC	CASSLAGVEETQYF
TRBD2	NA	19	TRBJ2-1	TRBV5-1	TGCGCCAGCAGCTTGCAGGGGTCGGGACTAGCGGGGAACCACGATGAGCAGTTCTTC	CASSLQGSGLAGNHDEQFF